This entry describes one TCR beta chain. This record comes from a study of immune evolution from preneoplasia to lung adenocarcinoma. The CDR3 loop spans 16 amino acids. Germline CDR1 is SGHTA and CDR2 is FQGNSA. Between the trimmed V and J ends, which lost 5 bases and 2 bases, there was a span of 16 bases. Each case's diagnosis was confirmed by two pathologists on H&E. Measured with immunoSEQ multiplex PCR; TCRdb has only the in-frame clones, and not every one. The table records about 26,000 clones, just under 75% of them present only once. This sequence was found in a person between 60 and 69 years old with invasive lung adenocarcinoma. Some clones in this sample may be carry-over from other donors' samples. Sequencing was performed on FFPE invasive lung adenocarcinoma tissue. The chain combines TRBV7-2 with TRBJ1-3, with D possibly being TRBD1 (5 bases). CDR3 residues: CASSPGVGRAGNTIYF. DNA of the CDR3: TGTGCCAGCAGCCCGGGGGTGGGCAGGGCTGGAAACACCATATATTTT.